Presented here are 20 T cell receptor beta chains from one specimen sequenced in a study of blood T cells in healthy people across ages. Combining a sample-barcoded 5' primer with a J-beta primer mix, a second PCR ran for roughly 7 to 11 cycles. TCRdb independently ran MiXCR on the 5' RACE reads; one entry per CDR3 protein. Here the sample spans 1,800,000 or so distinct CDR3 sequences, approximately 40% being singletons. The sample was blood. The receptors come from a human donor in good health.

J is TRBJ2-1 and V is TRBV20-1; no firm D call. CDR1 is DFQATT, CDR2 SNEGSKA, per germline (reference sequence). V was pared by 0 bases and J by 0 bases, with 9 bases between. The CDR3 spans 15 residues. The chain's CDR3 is CSARDGMPSYNEQFF. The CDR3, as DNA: TGCAGTGCTAGAGATGGGATGCCCTCCTACAATGAGCAGTTCTTC.

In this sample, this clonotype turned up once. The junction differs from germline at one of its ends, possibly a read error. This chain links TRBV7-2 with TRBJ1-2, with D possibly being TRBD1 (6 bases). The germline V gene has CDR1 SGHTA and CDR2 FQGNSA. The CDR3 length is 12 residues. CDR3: CASSLTGGRYIF. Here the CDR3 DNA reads TGTGCCAGCAGCTTGACAGGAGGCCGCTACATCTTC. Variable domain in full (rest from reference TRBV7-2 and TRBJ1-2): GAGVSQSPSNKVTEKGKDVELRCDPISGHTALYWYRQSLGQGLEFLIYFQGNSAPDKSGLPSDRFSAERTGGSVSTLTIQRTQQEDSAVYLCASSLTGGRYIFGSGTRLTVV.

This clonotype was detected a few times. This CDR3 reads CASSFLRTEAFF. The CDR3 bases are TGTGCCAGCAGCTTCCTGAGGACTGAAGCTTTCTTT. This chain links TRBV7-2 with TRBJ1-1; D not resolved. Per the germline V gene, CDR1 is SGHTA and CDR2 is FQGNSA. The CDR3 spans 12 residues. Trimming removed 3 bases from V and 5 bases from J, with 7 bases in between.

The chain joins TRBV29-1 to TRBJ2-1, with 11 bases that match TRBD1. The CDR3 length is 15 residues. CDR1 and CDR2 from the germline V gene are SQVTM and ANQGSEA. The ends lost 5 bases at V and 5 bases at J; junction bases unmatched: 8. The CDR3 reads CSVRGTGGTNNEQFF. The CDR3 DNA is TGCAGCGTTCGTGGGACAGGGGGTACGAACAATGAGCAGTTCTTC.

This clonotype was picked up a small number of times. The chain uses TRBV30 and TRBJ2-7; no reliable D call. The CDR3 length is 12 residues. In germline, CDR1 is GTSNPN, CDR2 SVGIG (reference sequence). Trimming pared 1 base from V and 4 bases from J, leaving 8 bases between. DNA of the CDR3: TGTGCCTGGAGTGGAGTTTCTTACGAGCAGTACTTC. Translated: CAWSGVSYEQYF.

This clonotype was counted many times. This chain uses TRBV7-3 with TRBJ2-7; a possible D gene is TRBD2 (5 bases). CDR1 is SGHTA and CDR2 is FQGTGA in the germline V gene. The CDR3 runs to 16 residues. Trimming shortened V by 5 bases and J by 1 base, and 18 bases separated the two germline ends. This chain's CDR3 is CASSLVGTRTSYEQYF. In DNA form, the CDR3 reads TGTGCCAGCAGCCTCGTGGGCACTAGAACATCCTACGAGCAGTACTTC.

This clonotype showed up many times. CDR3 sequence: CASSYGGLQETQYF. The CDR3 DNA sequence: TGTGCCAGCAGTTACGGGGGTCTACAAGAGACCCAGTACTTC. The chain combines TRBV6-2 or TRBV6-3 with TRBJ2-5; the D call may be TRBD1 or TRBD2 (5 bases each). CDR1 MNHEY and CDR2 SVGEGT come from the germline V gene. The CDR3 sequence is 14 residues long. V dropped 2 bases and J dropped 2 bases, with 9 bases sitting between them.

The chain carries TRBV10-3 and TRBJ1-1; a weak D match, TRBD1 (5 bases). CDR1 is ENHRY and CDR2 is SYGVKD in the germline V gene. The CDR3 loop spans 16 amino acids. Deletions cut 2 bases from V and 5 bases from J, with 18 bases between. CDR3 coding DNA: TGTGCCATCAGTGAGACCTTTCGGGACCTAGGGACTGAAGCTTTCTTT. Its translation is CAISETFRDLGTEAFF.

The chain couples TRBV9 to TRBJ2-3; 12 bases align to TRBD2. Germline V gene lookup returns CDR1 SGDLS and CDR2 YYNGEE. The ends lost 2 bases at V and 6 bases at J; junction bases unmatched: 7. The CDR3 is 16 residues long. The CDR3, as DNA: TGTGCCAGCAGCGTGAGGACTAGCGGGGAATCGGATACGCAGTATTTT. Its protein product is CASSVRTSGESDTQYF.

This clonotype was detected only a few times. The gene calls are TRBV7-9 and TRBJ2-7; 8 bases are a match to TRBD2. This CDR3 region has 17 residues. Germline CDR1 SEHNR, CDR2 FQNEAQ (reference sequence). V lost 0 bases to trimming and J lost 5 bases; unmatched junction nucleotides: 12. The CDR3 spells CASSLASRSGGKNEQYF. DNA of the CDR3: TGTGCCAGCAGCTTAGCGAGTAGGAGCGGGGGAAAGAACGAGCAGTACTTC.

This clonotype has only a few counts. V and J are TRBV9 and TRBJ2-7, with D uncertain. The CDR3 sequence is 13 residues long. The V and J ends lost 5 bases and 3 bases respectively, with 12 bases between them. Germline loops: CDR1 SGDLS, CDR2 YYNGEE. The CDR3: CASSEGMGYEQYF. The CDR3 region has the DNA TGTGCCAGCAGTGAAGGGATGGGCTACGAGCAGTACTTC.

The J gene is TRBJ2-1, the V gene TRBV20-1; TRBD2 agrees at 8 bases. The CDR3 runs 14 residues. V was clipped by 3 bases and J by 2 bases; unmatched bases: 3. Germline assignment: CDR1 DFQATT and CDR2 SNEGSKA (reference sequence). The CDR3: CSASTGGPYNEQFF. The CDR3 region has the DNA TGCAGTGCTAGCACGGGGGGGCCCTACAATGAGCAGTTCTTC.

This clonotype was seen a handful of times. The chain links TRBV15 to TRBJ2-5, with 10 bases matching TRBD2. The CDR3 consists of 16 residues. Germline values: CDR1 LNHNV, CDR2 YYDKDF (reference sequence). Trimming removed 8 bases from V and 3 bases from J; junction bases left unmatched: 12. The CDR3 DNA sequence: TGTGCCACCGAGTTGAAGCGGGGGGGGACTAAAGAGACCCAGTACTTC. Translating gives CATELKRGGTKETQYF.

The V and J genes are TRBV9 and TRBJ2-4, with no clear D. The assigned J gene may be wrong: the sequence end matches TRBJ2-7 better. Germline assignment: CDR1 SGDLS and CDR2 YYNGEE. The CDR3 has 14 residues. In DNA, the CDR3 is TGTGCCAGCAGCGTAGAGGCCCACGCCTACGAGCAGTACTTC. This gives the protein CASSVEAHAYEQYF.

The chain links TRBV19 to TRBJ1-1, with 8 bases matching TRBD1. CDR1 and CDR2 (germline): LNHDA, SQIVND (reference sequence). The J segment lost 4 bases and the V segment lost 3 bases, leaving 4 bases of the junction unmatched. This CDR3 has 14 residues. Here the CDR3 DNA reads TGTGCCAGTAGTATCCCAGGGGGCATCACTGAAGCTTTCTTT. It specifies CASSIPGGITEAFF. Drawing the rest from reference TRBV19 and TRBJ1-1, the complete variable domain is DGGITQSPKYLFRKEGQNVTLSCEQNLNHDAMYWYRQDPGQGLRLIYYSQIVNDFQKGDIAEGYSVSREKKESFPLTVTSAQKNPTAFYLCASSIPGGITEAFFGQGTRLTVV.

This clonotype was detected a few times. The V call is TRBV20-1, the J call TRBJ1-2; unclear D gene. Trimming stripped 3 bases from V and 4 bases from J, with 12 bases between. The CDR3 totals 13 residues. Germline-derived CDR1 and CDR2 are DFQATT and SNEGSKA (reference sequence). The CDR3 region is CSASSGIRYGYTF. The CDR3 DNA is TGCAGTGCTAGTAGCGGGATTCGCTATGGCTACACCTTC.

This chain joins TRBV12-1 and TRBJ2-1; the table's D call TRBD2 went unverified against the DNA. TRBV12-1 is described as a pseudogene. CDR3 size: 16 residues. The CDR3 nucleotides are TGTGCCAGCAGCTTTTCCATCCGGGGGGGCCACAATGAGCAGTTCTTC. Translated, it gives CASSFSIRGGHNEQFF.

Here the CDR3 DNA reads TGTGCCAGCAGGCACCGGGACAGGGACGGCACTGAAGCTTTCTTT. Translated, it gives CASRHRDRDGTEAFF. The chain has TRBV6-6 and TRBJ1-1; 9 nucleotides match TRBD1. CDR3 length: 15 residues. Germline V lookup: CDR1 MNHNY, CDR2 SVGAGI (reference sequence). Losses at the gene ends were 6 bases for V and 4 bases for J; bases not matched to a gene: 9.

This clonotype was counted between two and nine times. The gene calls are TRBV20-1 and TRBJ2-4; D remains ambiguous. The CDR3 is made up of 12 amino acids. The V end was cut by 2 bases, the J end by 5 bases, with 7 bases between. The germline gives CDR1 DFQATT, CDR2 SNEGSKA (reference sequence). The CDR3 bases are TGCAGTGCTAGAAAATTAGAAAACATTCAGTACTTC. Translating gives CSARKLENIQYF.

CDR3 sequence (DNA): TGTGCCAGCAGAAAAACGGGGGGCGAGAACTATGGCTACACCTTC. Amino acid sequence: CASRKTGGENYGYTF. The chain has TRBV27 and TRBJ1-2; a possible D gene is TRBD1 (6 bases). V lost 6 bases and J lost 2, with 16 bases in between. From germline, CDR1 is MNHEY and CDR2 SMNVEV (reference sequence). This CDR3 has 15 residues.